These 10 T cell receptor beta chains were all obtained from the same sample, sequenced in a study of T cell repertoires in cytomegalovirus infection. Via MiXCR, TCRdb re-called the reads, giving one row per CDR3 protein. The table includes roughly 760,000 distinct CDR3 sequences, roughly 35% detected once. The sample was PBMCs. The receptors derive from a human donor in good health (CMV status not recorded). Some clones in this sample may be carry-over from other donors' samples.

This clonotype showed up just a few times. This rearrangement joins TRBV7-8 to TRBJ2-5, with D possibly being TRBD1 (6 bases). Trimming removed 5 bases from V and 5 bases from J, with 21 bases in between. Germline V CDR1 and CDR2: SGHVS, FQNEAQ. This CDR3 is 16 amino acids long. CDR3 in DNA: TGTGCCAGCAGCCCCCCAGGACAGAAGTCCCGTGAGACCCAGTACTTC. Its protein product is CASSPPGQKSRETQYF.

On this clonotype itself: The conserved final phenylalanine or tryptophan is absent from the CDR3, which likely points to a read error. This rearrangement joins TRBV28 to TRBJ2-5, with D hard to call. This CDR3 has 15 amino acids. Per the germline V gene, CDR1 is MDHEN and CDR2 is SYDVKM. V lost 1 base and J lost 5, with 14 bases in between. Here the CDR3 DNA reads TGTGCCAGCAGTTTATCCTGGGGAATAGGGGAGACCCAGTACTAC. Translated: CASSLSWGIGETQYY.

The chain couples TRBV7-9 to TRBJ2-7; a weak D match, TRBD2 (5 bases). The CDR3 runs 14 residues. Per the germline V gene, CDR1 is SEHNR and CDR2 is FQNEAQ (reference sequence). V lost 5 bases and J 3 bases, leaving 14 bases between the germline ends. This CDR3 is CASSTQTGGYEQYF. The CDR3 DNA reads TGTGCCAGCAGCACTCAAACCGGAGGCTACGAGCAGTACTTC.

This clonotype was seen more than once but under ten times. CDR3 DNA: TGTGCCAGCACCTGGAGGGGGGGGCGAAGCTCTGGAAACACCATATATTTT. Protein: CASTWRGGRSSGNTIYF. The J gene is TRBJ1-3, the V gene TRBV5-6, with a weak D call TRBD1 (6 bases). V lost 6 bases and J 0 bases, leaving 19 bases between the germline ends. The length of the CDR3 is 17 residues. The germline V gene has CDR1 SGHDT and CDR2 YYEEEE.

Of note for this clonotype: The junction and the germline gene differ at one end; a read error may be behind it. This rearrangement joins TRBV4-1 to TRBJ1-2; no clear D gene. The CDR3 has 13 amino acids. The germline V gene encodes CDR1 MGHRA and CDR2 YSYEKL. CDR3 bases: TGCTCCAGCAGCCAAGAGCTGCAGGATGGCTACACCTTC. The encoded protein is CSSSQELQDGYTF.

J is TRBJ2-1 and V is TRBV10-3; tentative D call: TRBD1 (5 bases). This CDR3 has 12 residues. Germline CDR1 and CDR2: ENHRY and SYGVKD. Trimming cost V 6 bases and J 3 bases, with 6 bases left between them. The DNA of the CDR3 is TGTGCCATCAGAGGGGACTACAATGAGCAGTTCTTC. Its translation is CAIRGDYNEQFF.

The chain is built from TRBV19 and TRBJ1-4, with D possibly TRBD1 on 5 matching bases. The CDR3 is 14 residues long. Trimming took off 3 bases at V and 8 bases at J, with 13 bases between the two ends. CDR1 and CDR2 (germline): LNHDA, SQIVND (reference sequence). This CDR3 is CASSIRRDGEKLFF. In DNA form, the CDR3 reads TGTGCCAGTAGTATCAGAAGGGACGGAGAAAAACTGTTTTTT.

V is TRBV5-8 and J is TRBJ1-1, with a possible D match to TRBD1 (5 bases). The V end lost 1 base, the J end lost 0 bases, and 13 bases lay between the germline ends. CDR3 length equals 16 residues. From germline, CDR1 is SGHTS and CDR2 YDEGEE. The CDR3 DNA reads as TGTGCCAGCAGCTTGATAGGGGTCACTATGAACACTGAAGCTTTCTTT. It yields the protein CASSLIGVTMNTEAFF.

The CDR3 is CASRMVNRDRGETQYF. The CDR3 DNA is TGTGCCAGCAGAATGGTCAACCGGGACAGAGGAGAGACCCAGTACTTC. The chain is built from TRBV5-5 and TRBJ2-5, with 7 positions matching TRBD1. The CDR3 sequence is 16 residues long. Germline V gene lookup returns CDR1 SGHKS and CDR2 YYEKEE (reference sequence). The junction had 14 bases not matched to a gene; V was cut back by 5 bases and J by 4 bases.

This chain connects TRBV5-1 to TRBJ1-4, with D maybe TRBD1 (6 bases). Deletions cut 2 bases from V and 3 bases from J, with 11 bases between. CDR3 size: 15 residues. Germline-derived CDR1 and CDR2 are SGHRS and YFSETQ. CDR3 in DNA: TGCGCCAGCAGCTTTAGACAGGCTCCTAATGAAAAACTGTTTTTT. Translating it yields CASSFRQAPNEKLFF. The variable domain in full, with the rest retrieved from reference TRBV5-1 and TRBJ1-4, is KAGVTQTPRYLIKTRGQQVTLSCSPISGHRSVSWYQQTPGQGLQFLFEYFSETQRNKGNFPGRFSGRQFSNSRSEMNVSTLELGDSALYLCASSFRQAPNEKLFFGSGTQLSVL.